Listed here are 13 T cell receptor beta chains from one sample, sequenced in a study of blood T cells in healthy people across ages. Through a sample-barcoded 5' primer and a J-beta primer mix, a second PCR was run for about 6 to 11 cycles. TCRdb reprocessed the 5' RACE reads via MiXCR and lists one record per CDR3 protein. The repertoire holds approximately 1,000,000 distinct CDR3 sequences, 35% to 55% seen once, with under 20% in the top ten. Sequenced input: blood. The receptors stem from a woman aged 60-75 years in good health.

The chain combines TRBV10-3 with TRBJ2-2; a weak D match, TRBD2 (6 bases). Trimming removed 10 bases from V and 5 bases from J, with 14 bases in between. CDR1 is ENHRY and CDR2 is SYGVKD in the germline V gene. This CDR3 has 13 amino acids. The CDR3 sequence: CASLASGTGELFF. For the CDR3, the DNA is TGTGCCAGCCTCGCGAGCGGGACCGGGGAGCTGTTTTTT.

DNA of the CDR3: TGTGCCAGCAGCCGCGGAACCAGGGGGAGCAATCAGCCCCAGCATTTT. It yields the protein CASSRGTRGSNQPQHF. The chain links TRBV28 to TRBJ1-5, with 7 bases lining up with TRBD1. Germline V gives CDR1 MDHEN, CDR2 SYDVKM. The CDR3 is 16 residues long. V was clipped by 6 bases and J by 1 base; unmatched bases: 9.

The table lists this clonotype with a few counts. This rearrangement joins TRBV20-1 to TRBJ2-7, with D unclear. Deletions cut 0 bases from V and 1 base from J, with 10 bases between. This CDR3 is built from 14 residues. Germline CDR1 is DFQATT and CDR2 is SNEGSKA (reference sequence). The CDR3 spells CSARDPGLSYEQYF. The CDR3 DNA follows: TGCAGTGCTAGAGATCCCGGCCTATCCTACGAGCAGTACTTC.

This clonotype was found a few times. The rearrangement joins TRBV24-1 to TRBJ1-5; the match to TRBD1 covers 8 bases. This CDR3 comprises 17 residues. The trim removed 3 bases at V and 3 bases at J, leaving 9 bases unmatched. CDR1 KGHDR and CDR2 SFDVKD come from the germline V gene. The CDR3 nucleotides are TGTGCCACCAGTGATGAAAGGACAGGGAAATACAATCAGCCCCAGCATTTT. This encodes CATSDERTGKYNQPQHF.

The chain links TRBV5-1 to TRBJ2-5; TRBD1 matches at 8 bases. In germline, CDR1 is SGHRS, CDR2 YFSETQ. V gave up 4 bases and J gave up 2 bases; unmatched junction bases: 7. This CDR3 has 15 amino acids. The CDR3 loop is CASSRGDRLQETQYF. CDR3 coding DNA: TGCGCCAGCAGCCGCGGGGACAGGCTACAAGAGACCCAGTACTTC.

The CDR3 reads CASSSMLHYGYTF. DNA of the CDR3: TGTGCCAGCAGCTCCATGCTTCACTATGGCTACACCTTC. The chain joins TRBV5-6 to TRBJ1-2, with D hard to call. The CDR3 runs 13 residues. Trimming pared 3 bases from V and 3 bases from J, leaving 9 bases between. The germline V gene encodes CDR1 SGHDT and CDR2 YYEEEE.

This chain uses TRBV6-5 with TRBJ1-6; 7 bases map to TRBD1. Germline CDR1 reads MNHEY; CDR2 reads SVGAGI. There are 15 residues in the CDR3. V dropped 6 bases and J dropped 6; count of bases not matched to a gene: 8. The CDR3 region is CASRVSGQTNSPLHF. In DNA form, the CDR3 reads TGTGCCAGCAGGGTTTCGGGACAGACTAATTCACCCCTCCACTTT.

The table lists this clonotype with a few counts. CDR3 sequence: CASSELGLVPQETQYF. CDR3 DNA: TGTGCCAGCAGTGAATTAGGGTTGGTGCCACAAGAGACCCAGTACTTC. The genes are TRBV6-1 and TRBJ2-5, with D uncertain. The CDR3 spans 16 residues. Trimming shortened V by 2 bases and J by 2 bases, and 15 bases separated the two germline ends. Per the germline V gene, CDR1 is MNHNS and CDR2 is SASEGT.

The gene calls are TRBV10-3 and TRBJ2-5; perhaps TRBD2 as D (5 bases). This CDR3 is built from 14 residues. Trimming cost V 2 bases and J 5 bases, with 12 bases left between them. The germline CDR1 and CDR2 sequences are ENHRY and SYGVKD. CDR3 protein: CAISERPSWETQYF. CDR3 coding DNA: TGTGCCATCAGTGAGCGGCCTAGCTGGGAGACCCAGTACTTC.

A few counts support this clonotype. V is TRBV28 and J is TRBJ2-7; the D call may be TRBD1 or TRBD2 (5 bases each). The CDR3 has 15 amino acids. V shed 7 bases and J shed 1 base, with 17 bases lying between them. In germline, CDR1 is MDHEN, CDR2 SYDVKM. The CDR3 DNA reads TGTGCCAGCACCAGATTGGGGGTGGGGTCCTACGAGCAGTACTTC. Translating it yields CASTRLGVGSYEQYF.

CDR3 nucleotides: TGTGCCAGCAGTTTTGGCGGGACGATCGTGTACTTC. Protein sequence: CASSFGGTIVYF. V is TRBV28 and J is TRBJ2-4, with TRBD2 as a possible D gene (6 bases). CDR1 is MDHEN and CDR2 is SYDVKM in the germline V gene. Trimming cost V 3 bases and J 15 bases, with 15 bases left between them. This CDR3 contains 12 residues. Drawing the rest from reference TRBV28 and TRBJ2-4, the complete variable domain is DVKVTQSSRYLVKRTGEKVFLECVQDMDHENMFWYRQDPGLGLRLIYFSYDVKMKEKGDIPEGYSVSREKKERFSLILESASTNQTSMYLCASSFGGTIVYFGAGTRLSVL.

The V and J genes are TRBV20-1 and TRBJ2-7, with D unclear. The end of the DNA aligns better with TRBJ2-5, so the J call may be wrong. This CDR3 has 12 residues. In germline, CDR1 is DFQATT, CDR2 SNEGSKA (reference sequence). The CDR3 nucleotides are TGCAGTGCTGAGGAATTCCGGGAGACCCAGTACTTC. Its translation: CSAEEFRETQYF.

The chain carries TRBV28 and TRBJ1-2; the match to TRBD1 covers 11 bases. Per germline, CDR1 MDHEN and CDR2 SYDVKM. The V and J ends lost 5 bases and 6 bases, in that order; junction bases with no gene match: 8. The CDR3 runs to 15 residues. As DNA, the CDR3 is TGTGCCAGCAGTCTCCTCGGACAGGGGGCAGATGGCTACACCTTC. Protein: CASSLLGQGADGYTF.